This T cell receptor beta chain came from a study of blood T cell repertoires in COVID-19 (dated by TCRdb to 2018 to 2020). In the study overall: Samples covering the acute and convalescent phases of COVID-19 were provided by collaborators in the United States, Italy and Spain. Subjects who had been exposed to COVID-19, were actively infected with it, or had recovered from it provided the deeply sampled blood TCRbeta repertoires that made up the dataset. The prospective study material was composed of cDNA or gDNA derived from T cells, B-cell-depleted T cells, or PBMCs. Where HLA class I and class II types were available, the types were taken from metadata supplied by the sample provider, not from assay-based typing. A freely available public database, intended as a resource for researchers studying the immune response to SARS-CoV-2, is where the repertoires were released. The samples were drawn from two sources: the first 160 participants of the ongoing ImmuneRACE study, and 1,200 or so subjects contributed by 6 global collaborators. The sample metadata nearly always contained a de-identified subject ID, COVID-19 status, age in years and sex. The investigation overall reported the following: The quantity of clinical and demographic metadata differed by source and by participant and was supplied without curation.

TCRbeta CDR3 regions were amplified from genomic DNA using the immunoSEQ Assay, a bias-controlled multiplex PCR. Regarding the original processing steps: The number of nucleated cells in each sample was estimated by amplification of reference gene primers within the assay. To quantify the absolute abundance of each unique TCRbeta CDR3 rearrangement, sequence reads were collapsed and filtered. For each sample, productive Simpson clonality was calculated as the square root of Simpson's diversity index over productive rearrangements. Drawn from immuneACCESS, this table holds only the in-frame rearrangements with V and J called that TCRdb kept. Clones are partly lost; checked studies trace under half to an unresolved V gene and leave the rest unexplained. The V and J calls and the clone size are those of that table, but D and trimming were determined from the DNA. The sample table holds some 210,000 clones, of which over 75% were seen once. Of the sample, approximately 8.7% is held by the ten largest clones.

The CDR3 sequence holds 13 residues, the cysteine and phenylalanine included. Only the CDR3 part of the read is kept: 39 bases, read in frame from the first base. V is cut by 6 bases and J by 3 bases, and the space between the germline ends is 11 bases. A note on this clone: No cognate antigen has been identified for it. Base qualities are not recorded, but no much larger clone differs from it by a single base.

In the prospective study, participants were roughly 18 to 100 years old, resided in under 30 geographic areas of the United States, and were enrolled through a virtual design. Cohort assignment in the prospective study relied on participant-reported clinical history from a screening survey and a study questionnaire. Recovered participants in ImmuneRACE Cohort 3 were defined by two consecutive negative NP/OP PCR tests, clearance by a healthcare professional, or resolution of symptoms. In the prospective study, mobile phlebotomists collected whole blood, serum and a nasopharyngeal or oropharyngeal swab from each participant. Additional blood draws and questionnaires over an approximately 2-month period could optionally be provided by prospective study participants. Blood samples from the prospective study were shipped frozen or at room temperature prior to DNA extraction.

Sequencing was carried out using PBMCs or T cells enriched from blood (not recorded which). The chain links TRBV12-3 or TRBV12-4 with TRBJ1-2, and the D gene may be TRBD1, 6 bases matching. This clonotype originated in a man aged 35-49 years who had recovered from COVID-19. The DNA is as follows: TGTGCCAGCAGGGGGGGGCGGTACTATGGCTACACCTTC. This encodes CASRGGRYYGYTF.